The 20 T cell receptor beta chains presented below share a single source sample, sequenced in a study of beta chain features in type 1 diabetes. Overall study findings and caveats: When Type 1 diabetes patients were examined, their TCRB CDR3s proved moderately but significantly shorter in all four CD4+ subsets.

Their specific antigens are unknown. Expressed TCRB transcripts were sequenced because the entire RNA isolate underwent reverse transcription. The protocol was immunoSEQ multiplex PCR, while the TCRdb copy is restricted to in-frame clones and leaves out a portion. Among more than 200,000 clones listed, 16% were seen once. Sequencing was carried out using naive CD4+ T cells from blood. These receptors came from a man aged 30-40 years with type 1 diabetes.

The chain couples TRBV29-1 to TRBJ2-7; D not certain. Trimming stripped 5 bases from V and 2 bases from J, with 10 bases between. Looked up from germline, CDR1 is SQVTM and CDR2 is ANQGSEA. CDR3 length equals 12 residues. The CDR3 region is CSVTDSPYEQYF. The CDR3 region has the DNA TGCAGCGTTACAGACTCACCCTACGAGCAGTACTTC.

The gene calls are TRBV5-1 and TRBJ2-5; D assignment may be TRBD1 or TRBD2 (5 bases each). This CDR3 spans 14 amino acids. The V end lost 4 bases, the J end lost 0 bases, and 10 bases lay between the germline ends. The germline CDR1 and CDR2 sequences are SGHRS and YFSETQ. CDR3 DNA: TGCGCCAGCAGCAAGGGACCGAACCAAGAGACCCAGTACTTC. As protein: CASSKGPNQETQYF. The variable domain in full, with the rest retrieved from reference TRBV5-1 and TRBJ2-5, is KAGVTQTPRYLIKTRGQQVTLSCSPISGHRSVSWYQQTPGQGLQFLFEYFSETQRNKGNFPGRFSGRQFSNSRSEMNVSTLELGDSALYLCASSKGPNQETQYFGPGTRLLVL.

This clone was observed a handful of times. The V and J genes are TRBV5-1 and TRBJ1-1; no reliable D call. The CDR3 contains 14 residues. V was clipped by 2 bases and J by 5 bases, with 13 bases between them. CDR1 and CDR2 from the germline V gene are SGHRS and YFSETQ. Here the CDR3 DNA reads TGCGCCAGCAGCTTTTCGTCCCTGGAAACTGAAGCTTTCTTT. Translation gives CASSFSSLETEAFF.

V and J are TRBV19 and TRBJ2-1, with D perhaps TRBD2 (6 bases). Per the germline V gene, CDR1 is LNHDA and CDR2 is SQIVND (reference sequence). Trimming left V 4 bases short and J 8 bases short, with 15 bases between. The CDR3 sequence is 14 residues long. CDR3 loop: CASSTWRAEDEQFF. The DNA of the CDR3 is TGTGCCAGTAGTACTTGGAGGGCCGAGGATGAGCAGTTCTTC.

This chain connects TRBV9 to TRBJ2-1; 13 bases agree with TRBD2. The CDR3 covers 17 residues. Germline CDR1 SGDLS, CDR2 YYNGEE. The V segment lost 4 bases and the J segment 9 bases; nucleotides outside the gene matches: 13. The CDR3 loop is CASSFRTGTSGNSEQFF. Here the CDR3 DNA reads TGTGCCAGCAGCTTTCGCACCGGGACTAGCGGGAACAGTGAGCAGTTCTTC.

This rearrangement joins TRBV15 to TRBJ1-1; D remains unclear. In germline, CDR1 is LNHNV, CDR2 YYDKDF (reference sequence). The germline V and J ends were trimmed by 0 bases and 2 bases, with 4 bases remaining between them. There are 13 residues in the CDR3. The CDR3 sequence is CATSRDGNTEAFF. CDR3 nucleotides: TGTGCCACCAGCAGAGATGGAAACACTGAAGCTTTCTTT.

This clone has only a few counts. The chain has TRBV29-1 and TRBJ1-2; D gene uncertain. Looked up from germline, CDR1 is SQVTM and CDR2 is ANQGSEA. Trimming took 8 bases from V and 8 from J, leaving 12 bases between them. This CDR3 has 10 residues. For the CDR3, the DNA is TGCAGCACGCAGGAAGGCGGCTACACCTTC. As protein: CSTQEGGYTF.

The chain combines TRBV30 with TRBJ1-5; TRBD1 might be the D (6 bases). The CDR3 consists of 15 residues. V was cut by 2 bases and J by 2 bases, with 13 bases left in between. The V gene's germline CDR1 is GTSNPN and CDR2 SVGIG (reference sequence). The CDR3 here is CAWSRGPIGNQPQHF. CDR3 coding DNA: TGTGCCTGGAGTCGGGGGCCTATTGGCAATCAGCCCCAGCATTTT.

CDR3 region: CASSPSHPSRQYF. CDR3 DNA: TGTGCCAGCAGCCCGTCTCATCCTTCCAGGCAGTATTTT. The chain has TRBV7-2 and TRBJ2-3; D is ambiguous. The CDR3 runs to 13 residues. CDR1 is SGHTA and CDR2 is FQGNSA in the germline V gene. V was cut by 5 bases and J by 11 bases, with 17 bases left in between. Full variable domain (remainder filled in from reference TRBV7-2 and TRBJ2-3): GAGVSQSPSNKVTEKGKDVELRCDPISGHTALYWYRQSLGQGLEFLIYFQGNSAPDKSGLPSDRFSAERTGGSVSTLTIQRTQQEDSAVYLCASSPSHPSRQYFGPGTRLTVL.

This clone was observed a handful of times. J is TRBJ2-1 and V is TRBV15; 8 nucleotides line up with TRBD2. Germline trimming cut 0 bases from V and 7 bases from J; bases unmatched to any gene: 11. CDR3 length: 17 amino acids. CDR1 and CDR2 (germline): LNHNV, YYDKDF (reference sequence). Here the CDR3 DNA reads TGTGCCACCAGCAGAGATCACCCGCAGCGGGAGAAGAATGAGCAGTTCTTC. This gives the protein CATSRDHPQREKNEQFF.

The rearrangement joins TRBV5-1 to TRBJ1-2; no definite D call. V lost 6 bases to trimming and J lost 4 bases, with 25 bases between them. Germline CDR1 and CDR2: SGHRS and YFSETQ. The length of the CDR3 is 17 residues. CDR3 DNA sequence: TGCGCCAGCACCTCTCTACTCGGCGGCGGAGTAGGCTATGGCTACACCTTC. It translates to CASTSLLGGGVGYGYTF.

In this sample, this clone turned up a few times. The chain recombines TRBV28 with TRBJ1-1, with a weak D call TRBD1 (6 bases). Between the trimmed V and J ends, which lost 6 bases and 5 bases, there was a span of 13 bases. The CDR3 is made up of 13 amino acids. CDR1 is MDHEN and CDR2 is SYDVKM in the germline V gene. The CDR3 nucleotides read TGTGCCAGCAGGTCTCGGACAGATACTGAAGCTTTCTTT. This encodes CASRSRTDTEAFF.

About this clone: Within the sample, other DNA sequences also encode this same CDR3. The chain links TRBV5-6 to TRBJ2-5, with D hard to call. The CDR3 extends over 11 amino acids. Germline V gene data show CDR1 as SGHDT and CDR2 as YYEEEE. V lost 4 bases to trimming and J lost 2 bases, with 3 bases between them. This chain's CDR3 is CASSRQETQYF. CDR3 bases: TGTGCCAGCAGCAGACAAGAGACCCAGTACTTC.

This clone was observed a handful of times. This chain connects TRBV29-1 to TRBJ2-7; 8 nucleotides match TRBD1. This CDR3 region has 13 residues. Germline lookup yields CDR1 SQVTM and CDR2 ANQGSEA. V gave up 7 bases and J gave up 5 bases; unmatched junction bases: 10. CDR3 loop: CSGSRQGADEQYF. The CDR3 nucleotides read TGCAGCGGGTCGCGGCAGGGGGCCGACGAGCAGTACTTC.

This clone was observed a few times. The genes are TRBV5-1 and TRBJ1-3; TRBD1 is a possible D gene (6 bases). The CDR3 covers 15 residues. Trimming shortened V by 0 bases and J by 3 bases, and 10 bases separated the two germline ends. Germline CDR1 and CDR2: SGHRS and YFSETQ. CDR3 nucleotides: TGCGCCAGCAGCTTGGGACAGGCAGTTGGAAACACCATATATTTT. Translation gives CASSLGQAVGNTIYF. The whole variable domain, remainder taken from reference TRBV5-1 and TRBJ1-3, is KAGVTQTPRYLIKTRGQQVTLSCSPISGHRSVSWYQQTPGQGLQFLFEYFSETQRNKGNFPGRFSGRQFSNSRSEMNVSTLELGDSALYLCASSLGQAVGNTIYFGEGSWLTVV.

A word on this clone: The sample holds other DNA sequences that translate to the same CDR3. The chain couples TRBV28 to TRBJ2-7; D not resolved. The CDR3 contains 11 residues. Trimming removed 1 base at V and 3 bases at J, with 1 base between. Germline V lookup: CDR1 MDHEN, CDR2 SYDVKM. Written as DNA, the CDR3 is TGTGCCAGCAGTTTATTCTACGAGCAGTACTTC. Protein: CASSLFYEQYF.

This clone was counted a few times. V is TRBV7-9 and J is TRBJ2-5; D remains ambiguous. The CDR3 consists of 12 residues. The germline V gene encodes CDR1 SEHNR and CDR2 FQNEAQ (reference sequence). Trimming pared 5 bases from V and 4 bases from J, leaving 8 bases between. CDR3 nucleotides: TGTGCCAGCAGCCCATTTAGAGAGACCCAGTACTTC. Amino acids: CASSPFRETQYF.

Turning to this clone: In the same sample, other DNA sequences code for this CDR3. The chain links TRBV25-1 to TRBJ2-7; D might be TRBD1 (6 bases). V was cut by 1 base and J by 2 bases, with 9 bases left in between. This CDR3 has 14 amino acids. Per the germline V gene, CDR1 is MGHDK and CDR2 is SYGVNS. The CDR3 DNA reads TGTGCCAGCAGTGAATCGGACAGAGCCTACGAGCAGTACTTC. Protein sequence: CASSESDRAYEQYF.

The V and J genes are TRBV29-1 and TRBJ1-2; D possibly corresponds to TRBD1 (6 bases). Trimming cost V 3 bases and J 0 bases, with 14 bases left between them. This CDR3 has 15 amino acids. Germline assignment: CDR1 SQVTM and CDR2 ANQGSEA. The CDR3 sequence is CSVDRGTAANYGYTF. In nucleotides, the CDR3 is TGCAGCGTTGATAGGGGGACGGCTGCTAACTATGGCTACACCTTC. The variable domain in full, with the rest retrieved from reference TRBV29-1 and TRBJ1-2, is SAVISQKPSRDICQRGTSLTIQCQVDSQVTMMFWYRQQPGQSLTLIATANQGSEATYESGFVIDKFPISRPNLTFSTLTVSNMSPEDSSIYLCSVDRGTAANYGYTFGSGTRLTVV.

This rearrangement joins TRBV29-1 to TRBJ1-2, with 7 nucleotides matching TRBD1. The CDR3 consists of 14 residues. V shed 3 bases and J 0 bases; nucleotides not matched to a gene: 4. CDR1 and CDR2 (germline): SQVTM, ANQGSEA. DNA for the CDR3: TGCAGCGTTGACAGGGACAGTACTAACTATGGCTACACCTTC. This gives the protein CSVDRDSTNYGYTF. The whole variable domain, remainder taken from reference TRBV29-1 and TRBJ1-2, is SAVISQKPSRDICQRGTSLTIQCQVDSQVTMMFWYRQQPGQSLTLIATANQGSEATYESGFVIDKFPISRPNLTFSTLTVSNMSPEDSSIYLCSVDRDSTNYGYTFGSGTRLTVV.